This T cell receptor beta chain was identified in a study of CXCR3-negative and CXCR3-positive naive CD8 T cells. 5' RACE that incorporated UMI labels was used to prepare the TRB cDNA libraries. From its re-call of the 5' RACE reads, TCRdb lists each CDR3 protein once, without DNA. The clone table shows roughly 89,000 distinct CDR3 sequences, with the ten largest holding around 1.7%. The sequenced sample was naive CXCR3- CD8+ T cells from blood. Specified subset: CD45RO-CCR7+CD27+CD95- naive CD8+ T cells lacking CXCR3 (TNR3-). This receptor was taken from a human donor in good health. Some clones in this sample may be carry-over from other donors' samples.

The CDR3 reads CASSLTPGSGNPSSYNEQFF. This chain links TRBV19 with TRBJ2-1; TCRdb proposes TRBD2, but this gene call is untestable without DNA. This CDR3 is 20 amino acids long. Germline CDR1 LNHDA, CDR2 SQIVND (reference sequence).